These T cell receptor beta chains were read from a single sample in a study of beta chain features in type 1 diabetes. This table comes from immunoSEQ multiplex PCR, and its TCRdb copy is limited to in-frame clones, with some not included. The sample lists 400,000 to 500,000 clones; approximately 15% were seen once. Sequencing was performed on naive CD4+ T cells from blood. The receptor source for this set is a man aged 30 to 39 in good health. Each CDR3 is given with its conserved first and last residue.

V gene	CDR3 length	J gene	CDR3 protein
TRBV19	16	TRBJ2-1	CASSMTSGRRDNEQFF
TRBV5-8	15	TRBJ1-4	CASSLNQGVNEKLFF
TRBV7-2	15	TRBJ2-5	CASSSRQGRQETQYF
TRBV7-9	13	TRBJ2-1	CASSLGQGNEQFF
TRBV29-1	12	TRBJ2-1	CSAGTSGTSWFF
TRBV27	15	TRBJ1-5	CASSSGGGWGQPQHF
TRBV2	14	TRBJ2-3	CASSEDMATDTQYF
TRBV30	14	TRBJ1-6	CAWSPGLGDSPLHF
TRBV27	15	TRBJ1-1	CASSLSGPSNTEAFF
TRBV29-1	14	TRBJ1-1	CSVEVGRGHTEAFF
TRBV29-1	12	TRBJ2-7	CSVGGRVTEQYF
TRBV5-1	11	TRBJ2-7	CASRNEGEQYF
TRBV7-2	14	TRBJ2-1	CASSPIAGNNEQFF